The 10 T cell receptor beta chains given below trace back to one sample, sequenced in a study of read filtering for tumor transcriptome and immune sequencing. This library used about 400 ng RNA and molecular barcoded adaptors spanning alpha/delta and beta/gamma chains. TCRdb reanalysed the reads using MiXCR and keeps one entry per CDR3 protein. The sample consists of some 130,000 distinct CDR3 sequences, about an eighth of them appearing once. The specimen sequenced was a population of CD138-negative cells sorted from bone marrow. The receptors derive from a donor at least 40 years old with multiple myeloma.

This clonotype was detected ten times or more. This chain connects TRBV6-5 to TRBJ1-1; TRBD1 agrees at 8 bases. The CDR3 contains 16 residues. Per germline, CDR1 MNHEY and CDR2 SVGAGI. V shed 6 bases, J shed 3 bases, and the junction held 12 bases outside the gene matches. The CDR3 sequence is CASRKQGARGHTEAFF. The CDR3 nucleotides read TGTGCCAGCAGGAAGCAGGGGGCGCGGGGTCACACTGAAGCTTTCTTT.

This clonotype was recorded at least ten times. V and J are TRBV30 and TRBJ2-1; 7 bases fit TRBD2. The J segment lost 9 bases and the V segment lost 3 bases, leaving 8 bases of the junction unmatched. Germline-derived CDR1 and CDR2 are GTSNPN and SVGIG (reference sequence). This CDR3 has 13 amino acids. The CDR3, as DNA: TGTGCCTGGAGAGGCGGGAGAGCTGGTGAGCAGTTCTTC. Its protein product is CAWRGGRAGEQFF. The full variable domain, with the rest looked up from reference TRBV30 and TRBJ2-1, is SQTIHQWPATLVQPVGSPLSLECTVEGTSNPNLYWYRQAAGRGLQLLFYSVGIGQISSEVPQNLSASRPQDRQFILSSKKLLLSDSGFYLCAWRGGRAGEQFFGPGTRLTVL.

This clonotype was detected ten times or more. This chain links TRBV19 with TRBJ1-5, with 8 nucleotides matching TRBD1. The CDR3 loop spans 14 amino acids. Germline CDR1 and CDR2: LNHDA and SQIVND (reference sequence). The V and J ends lost 5 bases and 5 bases, in that order; junction bases with no gene match: 5. For the CDR3, the DNA is TGTGCCAGTAGTCCGGGACAGGAGTATCAGCCCCAGCATTTT. Translating it yields CASSPGQEYQPQHF.

The chain has TRBV5-5 and TRBJ2-1, with 7 bases aligning to TRBD2. The ends lost 0 bases at V and 4 bases at J; junction bases unmatched: 7. The germline V gene encodes CDR1 SGHKS and CDR2 YYEKEE (reference sequence). The CDR3 extends over 16 amino acids. CDR3 loop: CASSLVGGIEYNEQFF. CDR3 nucleotides: TGTGCCAGCAGCTTGGTGGGGGGGATAGAATACAATGAGCAGTTCTTC.

This clonotype was seen at least ten times. The chain recombines TRBV6-5 with TRBJ2-1; the D is unclear. The CDR3 is 13 residues long. Looked up from germline, CDR1 is MNHEY and CDR2 is SVGAGI. The germline V and J ends were trimmed by 2 bases and 9 bases, with 11 bases remaining between them. In DNA form, the CDR3 reads TGTGCCAGCAGTTACGTGCTGGGAAGTGAGCAGTTCTTC. This translates into CASSYVLGSEQFF.

The chain couples TRBV6-5 to TRBJ2-2; D is possibly TRBD2 (6 bases). Germline values: CDR1 MNHEY, CDR2 SVGAGI. The CDR3 is 15 residues long. Trimming stripped 5 bases from V and 4 bases from J, with 14 bases between. CDR3 loop: CASSTEGAGTGELFF. In DNA form, the CDR3 reads TGTGCCAGCAGTACCGAGGGAGCGGGCACCGGGGAGCTGTTTTTT.

In its sample, this clonotype was seen many times. The chain is built from TRBV12-3 or TRBV12-4 and TRBJ2-3; D assignment may be TRBD1 or TRBD2 (5 bases each). V was pared by 10 bases and J by 0 bases, with 8 bases between. This CDR3 is 12 amino acids long. The CDR3 here is CATRGSTDTQYF. DNA for the CDR3: TGTGCCACCCGGGGCAGCACAGATACGCAGTATTTT.

This clonotype was counted many times. CDR3 in DNA: TGCAGTGCGGCTCCGGGACTAGCGGGGGGGGCCCTCCTCAATGAGCAGTTCTTC. Protein product: CSAAPGLAGGALLNEQFF. The chain has TRBV20-1 and TRBJ2-1, with 16 bases lining up with TRBD2. J gave up 6 bases and V 6 bases, and 14 bases lay outside the gene matches. CDR3 length: 18 residues. Per germline, CDR1 DFQATT and CDR2 SNEGSKA (reference sequence).

This clonotype has a count of ten or more. The V call is TRBV28, the J call TRBJ1-1, with D perhaps matching TRBD1 (5 bases). Germline CDR1 reads MDHEN; CDR2 reads SYDVKM. The CDR3 is made up of 16 amino acids. Trimming left V 6 bases short and J 6 bases short, with 23 bases between. In DNA form, the CDR3 reads TGTGCCAGCAGCCTTTGGGGCAGGGTAAATTCCGCTGAAGCTTTCTTT. Amino acid sequence: CASSLWGRVNSAEAFF.

This clonotype was counted at least ten times. The chain combines TRBV6-1 with TRBJ1-1; 10 bases match TRBD1. The CDR3 runs to 15 residues. Germline-derived CDR1 and CDR2 are MNHNS and SASEGT. After removal of 3 bases from V and 1 base from J, the junction contained 2 bases not matched to a gene. CDR3 amino acids: CASSDGTGANTEAFF. CDR3 nucleotide sequence: TGTGCCAGCAGTGACGGGACAGGGGCGAACACTGAAGCTTTCTTT.